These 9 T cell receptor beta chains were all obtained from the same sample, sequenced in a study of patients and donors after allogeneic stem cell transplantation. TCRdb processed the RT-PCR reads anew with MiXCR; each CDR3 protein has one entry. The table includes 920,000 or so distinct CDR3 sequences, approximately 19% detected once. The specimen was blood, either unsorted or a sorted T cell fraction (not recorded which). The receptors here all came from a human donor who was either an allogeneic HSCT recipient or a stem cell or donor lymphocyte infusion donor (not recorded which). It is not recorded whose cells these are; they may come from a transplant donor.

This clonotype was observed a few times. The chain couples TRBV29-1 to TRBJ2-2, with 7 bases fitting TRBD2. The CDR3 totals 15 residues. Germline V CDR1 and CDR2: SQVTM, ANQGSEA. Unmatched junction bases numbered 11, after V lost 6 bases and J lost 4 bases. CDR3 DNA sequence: TGCAGCGTAACCCTCACCGGGGGGACCACCGGGGAGCTGTTTTTT. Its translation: CSVTLTGGTTGELFF.

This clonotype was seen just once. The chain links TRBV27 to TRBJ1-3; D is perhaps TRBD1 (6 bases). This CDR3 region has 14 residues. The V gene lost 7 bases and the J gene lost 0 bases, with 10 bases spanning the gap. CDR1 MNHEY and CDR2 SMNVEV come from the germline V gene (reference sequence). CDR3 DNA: TGTGCCAGCAAACCGGACAGCTCTGGAAACACCATATATTTT. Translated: CASKPDSSGNTIYF.

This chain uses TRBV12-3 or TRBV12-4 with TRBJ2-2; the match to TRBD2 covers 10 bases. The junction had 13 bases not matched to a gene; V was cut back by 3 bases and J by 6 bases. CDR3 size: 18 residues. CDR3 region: CASSFQRGGLTGAGELFF. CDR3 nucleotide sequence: TGTGCCAGCAGTTTTCAGCGGGGGGGCCTCACCGGCGCCGGGGAGCTGTTTTTT.

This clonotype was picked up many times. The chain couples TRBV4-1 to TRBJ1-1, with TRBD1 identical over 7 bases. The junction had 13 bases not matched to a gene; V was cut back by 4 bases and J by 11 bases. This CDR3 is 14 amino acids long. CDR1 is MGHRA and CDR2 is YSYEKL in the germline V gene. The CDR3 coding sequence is TGCGCCAGCAGCCTAACAGGGGCGGACGAAGTTGCTTTCTTT. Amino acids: CASSLTGADEVAFF.

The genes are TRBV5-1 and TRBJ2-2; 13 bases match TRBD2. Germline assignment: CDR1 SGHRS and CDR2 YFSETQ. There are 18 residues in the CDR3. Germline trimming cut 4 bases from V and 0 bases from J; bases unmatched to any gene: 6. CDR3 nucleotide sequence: TGCGCCAGCAGCCTCACTAGCGGGAGGGGTCCGAACACCGGGGAGCTGTTTTTT. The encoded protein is CASSLTSGRGPNTGELFF. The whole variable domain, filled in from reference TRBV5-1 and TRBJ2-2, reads KAGVTQTPRYLIKTRGQQVTLSCSPISGHRSVSWYQQTPGQGLQFLFEYFSETQRNKGNFPGRFSGRQFSNSRSEMNVSTLELGDSALYLCASSLTSGRGPNTGELFFGEGSRLTVL.

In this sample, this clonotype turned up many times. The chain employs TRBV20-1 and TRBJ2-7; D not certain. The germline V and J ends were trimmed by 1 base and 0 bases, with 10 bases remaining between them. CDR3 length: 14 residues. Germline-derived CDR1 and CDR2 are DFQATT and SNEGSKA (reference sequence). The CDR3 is CSARVPRSSYEQYF. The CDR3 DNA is TGCAGTGCTAGAGTTCCCAGGAGCTCCTACGAGCAGTACTTC.

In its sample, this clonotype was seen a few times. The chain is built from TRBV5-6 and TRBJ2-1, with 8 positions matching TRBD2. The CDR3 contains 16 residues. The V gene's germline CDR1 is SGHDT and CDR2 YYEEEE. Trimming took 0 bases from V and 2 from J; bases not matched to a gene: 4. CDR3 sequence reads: CASSLGSGGTYNEQFF. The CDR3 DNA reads TGTGCCAGCAGCTTGGGAAGCGGGGGCACCTACAATGAGCAGTTCTTC.

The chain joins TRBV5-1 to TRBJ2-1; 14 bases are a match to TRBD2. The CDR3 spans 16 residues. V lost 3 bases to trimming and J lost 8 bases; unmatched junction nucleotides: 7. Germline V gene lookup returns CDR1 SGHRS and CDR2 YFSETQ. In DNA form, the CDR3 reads TGCGCCAGCAGCTGGGGACTAGCGGGAGAGATCGATGAGCAGTTCTTC. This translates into CASSWGLAGEIDEQFF.

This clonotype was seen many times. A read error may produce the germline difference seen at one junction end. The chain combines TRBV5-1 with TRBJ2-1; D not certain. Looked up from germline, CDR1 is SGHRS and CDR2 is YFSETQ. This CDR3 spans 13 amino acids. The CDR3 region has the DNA TGTGCCAGCAGCCCGAGCTCCTACAATGAGCAGTTCTTC. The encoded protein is CASSPSSYNEQFF.